Detailed here is one TCR beta chain. This record comes from a study of T cell changes during pregnancy in multiple sclerosis. Germline V gene data show CDR1 as MNHNS and CDR2 as SASEGT. The CDR3 sequence is 15 residues long. The V gene lost 2 bases and the J gene lost 0 bases, with 8 bases spanning the gap. Using immunoSEQ multiplex PCR, the repertoire was profiled, and TCRdb retains in-frame clones only, with some absent. The repertoire consists of tens of thousands of clones, with around 93% occurring once and the leading ten covering approximately 27%. The V call is TRBV6-1, the J call TRBJ1-5; the D is unclear. This clonotype was sampled from a female donor with multiple sclerosis, enrolled in a pregnancy study. The material was CD8+ T cells from peripheral blood mononuclear cells, obtained before pregnancy. The CDR3 is CASSEWQHSNQPQHF. The CDR3 region has the DNA TGTGCCAGCAGTGAATGGCAACATAGCAATCAGCCCCAGCATTTT.